This T cell receptor beta chain was sequenced in a study of CD8+ T cells in alopecia areata (dated by TCRdb to 2017 to 2018). About the study as a whole: To study T cell clonal expansion in alopecia areata, the researchers applied high-throughput TCRbeta sequencing to both the C3H/HeJ mouse model and human patients. Clonality in the scalp was compared among normal scalp (n=4), patchy alopecia areata scalp (n=8), and alopecia totalis/universalis scalp (n=8). Scalp tissue and sorted CD4+ and CD8+ peripheral blood T cells from patchy and totalis/universalis alopecia areata patients and from healthy controls were covered by human TCRbeta sequencing. The RNA source kit depended on sample type: the PAXgene miRNA kit for fixed scalp, the miRNeasy kit for PBMCs, and the RNeasy kit for mouse skin. TCRbeta CDR3 regions were amplified by immunoSEQ multiplex PCR using 35 Vbeta forward and 13 Jbeta reverse primers. Beyond this particular receptor, the publication reports: Compared with normal scalp, lesional scalp had higher clonality and more expanded CD8+ clones, particularly in alopecia totalis/universalis, a pattern that suggests antigenic drive. Unlike mouse skin, which is dominated by gammadelta T cells, normal human skin has resident alphabeta T cells that are also sequenced, and this complicates analysis of the scalp TCR repertoire. Compared with mice, TCR sequences shared between patients were less clear, possibly partly because of HLA diversity across the patient population.

Here V drops 6 bases and J drops 3 bases, and the junction holds 3 bases not matched to any gene. The CDR3 covers 15 residues, taking in both the cysteine and the phenylalanine. The retained sequence is limited to the CDR3, 45 bases, with the frame set at the first base. CDR1 and CDR2, looked up from the germline V gene (reference sequence), are LNHDA and SQIVND. In roughly five patients from the biomarker study, CD4+ cells were sorted further to obtain CD25+CD127- cells. Peripheral blood and lesional scalp punch biopsies were obtained from patients with alopecia areata. PBMCs were separated by density centrifugation and stained for CD3, CD4 and CD8, after which CD4+ and CD8+ T cells were sorted on a FACSAria. Untreated alopecia areata patients were recruited as part of a multicenter biomarker study. Libraries were made using the immunoSEQ multiplex PCR assay. To provide template for TCR sequencing, every sample had RNA extracted and reverse transcribed into cDNA. SuperScript III was used for first-strand cDNA synthesis, primed with a 2:1 mix of oligo-dT and random hexamers. A synthetic immune receptor repertoire was used to assess amplification bias, and residual bias was removed computationally. The paper's processing steps were these. Raw reads were preprocessed to remove errors, and CDR3 was defined according to IMGT conventions as the region from the conserved cysteine to phenylalanine. To get clonality, Shannon entropy was normalized by log2 of the number of productive unique TCRs and the result was subtracted from 1. CD4 or CD8 identity of scalp clones was inferred by cross-referencing scalp TCRbeta sequences with sorted blood CD4 and CD8 repertoires. TCRdb took this table from immuneACCESS and kept in-frame rearrangements with V and J called. Such tables lack part of the clones; where checked against another copy, unresolved V genes explain under half of the gap, and the rest is unexplained. The V and J calls and clone size come from that table; D and trimming were worked out from the DNA. The sample table lists tens of thousands of clones, around half of them with a count of one. The top ten clonotypes cover around 1.7% of the sample.

In this sample, this clone turned up once. This receptor's antigen is unknown. No base-level quality is on record; no much larger clone is a single base apart. This TCR was recovered from a human donor with alopecia areata. Recombination linked TRBV19 to TRBJ2-1, with 12 bases aligning to TRBD2. Sequencing used CD4+ Tregs sorted from blood. This receptor has the CDR3 CASSRTSGDYNEQFF. The DNA sequence is as follows: TGTGCCAGTAGCCGGACTAGCGGGGACTACAATGAGCAGTTCTTC. Reference TRBV19 and TRBJ2-1 genes cover what lies past the CDR3, so the full variable domain is DGGITQSPKYLFRKEGQNVTLSCEQNLNHDAMYWYRQDPGQGLRLIYYSQIVNDFQKGDIAEGYSVSREKKESFPLTVTSAQKNPTAFYLCASSRTSGDYNEQFFGPGTRLTVL.